These 8 T cell receptor beta chains were all obtained from the same sample, sequenced in a study of CD8 T cells in ankylosing spondylitis. Study findings and constraints: Apparently characteristic of ankylosing spondylitis blood was a TCR beta motif (about eight highly homologous variants).

These TCRs' antigens remain unknown. TCRdb recomputed calls from the 5' RACE reads with MiXCR, one row per CDR3 protein. The sample lists some 220,000 distinct CDR3 sequences, just under 7.5% occurring once. Source material: blood, either unsorted or a sorted T cell fraction (not recorded which). These receptors were obtained from a male donor with ankylosing spondylitis.

This clonotype was detected ten times or more. V gene TRBV12-3 or TRBV12-4 combines with J gene TRBJ2-3; no reliable D call. V gave up 5 bases and J gave up 0 bases, with 9 bases separating them. The CDR3 extends over 14 amino acids. The CDR3 coding sequence is TGTGCCAGCAGTCTCAGATTTAGCACAGATACGCAGTATTTT. It is translated as CASSLRFSTDTQYF.

This clonotype came up many times. The CDR3 DNA follows: TGTGCCAGCAGCCCTAGGACCGCGGGCACTGAAGCTTTCTTT. It codes for CASSPRTAGTEAFF. The gene calls are TRBV7-8 and TRBJ1-1; unclear D gene. Germline V gene sequence: CDR1 SGHVS, CDR2 FQNEAQ. The V gene lost 5 bases and the J gene lost 4 bases, with 14 bases spanning the gap. The CDR3 runs to 14 residues. The whole variable domain, filled in from reference TRBV7-8 and TRBJ1-1, reads GAGVSQSPRYKVAKRGQDVALRCDPISGHVSLFWYQQALGQGPEFLTYFQNEAQLDKSGLPSDRFFAERPEGSVSTLKIQRTQQEDSAVYLCASSPRTAGTEAFFGQGTRLTVV.

This rearrangement joins TRBV7-9 to TRBJ2-1; TRBD1 agrees at 7 bases. Germline trimming cut 5 bases from V and 12 bases from J; bases unmatched to any gene: 4. CDR1 and CDR2 (germline): SEHNR, FQNEAQ (reference sequence). The CDR3 loop spans 11 amino acids. CDR3 amino acids: CASSLTGRQFF. CDR3 DNA sequence: TGTGCCAGCAGCCTGACAGGGAGGCAGTTCTTC.

This clonotype occurred a few times. This rearrangement joins TRBV4-3 to TRBJ2-1; 11 nucleotides line up with TRBD2. Germline CDR1 is LGHNA and CDR2 is YSLEER. CDR3 length: 16 residues. Trimming cost V 2 bases and J 6 bases; bases outside gene matches: 6. CDR3 sequence (DNA): TGCGCCAGCAGCCAACTAGCGGGAGGAGAAGGCAATGAGCAGTTCTTC. This sequence encodes CASSQLAGGEGNEQFF.

Many counts were recorded for this clonotype. This sequence joins TRBV6-5 and TRBJ2-7; 12 nucleotides line up with TRBD1. The germline gives CDR1 MNHEY, CDR2 SVGAGI. CDR3 size: 15 residues. V gave up 4 bases and J gave up 6 bases; unmatched junction bases: 7. The CDR3 protein is CASSSPGQGASEQYF. The DNA of the CDR3 is TGTGCCAGCAGTTCCCCGGGACAGGGGGCTTCCGAGCAGTACTTC.

This clonotype was counted many times. The CDR3 nucleotides read TGTGCCAGCAGCTTAACGGACGGCTATAGCAATCAGCCCCAGCATTTT. This codes for CASSLTDGYSNQPQHF. The rearrangement links TRBV7-2 to TRBJ1-5; D remains unclear. This CDR3 region has 16 residues. Deletions cut 2 bases from V and 0 bases from J, with 11 bases between. Germline CDR1 and CDR2: SGHTA and FQGNSA.

This clonotype was counted ten times or more. The genes are TRBV20-1 and TRBJ2-7; D is ambiguous. This CDR3 comprises 12 residues. The V and J ends lost 7 bases and 0 bases respectively, with 10 bases between them. CDR1 is DFQATT, CDR2 SNEGSKA, per germline (reference sequence). Written as DNA, the CDR3 is TGCAGTGTACGGCAGGCCTCCTACGAGCAGTACTTC. Translating it yields CSVRQASYEQYF.

The chain uses TRBV7-6 and TRBJ2-5; D may correspond to TRBD1 or TRBD2 (5 bases each). The CDR3 is 17 amino acids. V shed 5 bases and J shed 2 bases, with 21 bases lying between them. Germline CDR1 and CDR2: SGHVS and FNYEAQ. The CDR3 DNA reads as TGTGCCAGCAGCCCGAGGGACCGCCTTGCCCTGCAAGAGACCCAGTACTTC. Residues: CASSPRDRLALQETQYF.